The clone carrying this TCR beta chain qualifies as medium-sized. The entry originates in a study of metastatic and nonmetastatic thyroid tumors. Prior to thyroid surgery, none of the patients had received any treatment. TCRdb called clones again from the PCR reads with MiXCR. The sample has 15,000 to 20,000 clones; 30% to 40% are singletons. The CDR3 covers 16 residues. Trimming took 6 bases from V and 2 from J, leaving 17 bases between them. Germline lookup yields CDR1 MDHEN and CDR2 SYDVKM. The chain has TRBV28 and TRBJ2-1; D might be TRBD1 or TRBD2, each matching 7 bases. This sequence was found in a female donor with papillary thyroid cancer or a benign thyroid nodule (not recorded which). Some clones in this sample may be carry-over from other donors' samples. Sequenced: blood. CDR3 nucleotides: TGTGCCAGCAGCCTTGGGGGAGGGGGCCCCTACAATGAGCAGTTCTTC. Translated: CASSLGGGGPYNEQFF.